This is a list of T cell receptor beta chains from one sample in a study of CD8+ T cells in alopecia areata. Generated by immunoSEQ multiplex PCR, the TCRdb table keeps only in-frame clones and is missing some. This sample has around 270,000 clones, with roughly 64% found just once. Sequenced material: CD4+ T cells sorted from blood, taken at week 24, from a patient treated with tofacitinib. These receptors all stem from a human donor with alopecia areata. Each CDR3 is given with its conserved first and last residue. D genes are given only for firm matches. A clone size is listed for some rows: how often the clone was seen (once, few, many), or a class if it is expanded.

>-|TRBJ1-2|once|TRBV7-2
CASSLATSLESLYGYTF
TGTGCCAGCAGCTTAGCGACGAGCCTGGAAAGCCTCTATGGCTACACCTTC
>TRBD1|TRBJ1-5|-|TRBV27
CASSLGTGGDQPQHF
TGTGCCAGCAGTTTGGGGACAGGGGGTGATCAGCCCCAGCATTTT
>TRBD1|TRBJ1-5|-|TRBV6-5
CASRDREDQPQHF
TGTGCCAGCAGGGACAGGGAGGATCAGCCCCAGCATTTT
>TRBD1|TRBJ1-4|-|TRBV30
CAWSVPTTGEEKLFF
TGTGCCTGGAGTGTACCGACGACAGGGGAGGAAAAACTGTTTTTT
>-|TRBJ2-5|-|TRBV2
CASSDGLTPETQYF
TGTGCCAGCAGTGACGGTCTCACCCCGGAGACCCAGTACTTC
>TRBD2|TRBJ2-7|few|TRBV29-1
CSVDTSGGSYEQYF
TGCAGCGTTGATACTAGCGGGGGCTCTTACGAGCAGTACTTC
>-|TRBJ1-6|-|TRBV5-4
CASSLDKTYSPLHF
TGTGCCAGCAGCCTCGACAAGACATACTCACCCCTCCACTTT
>-|TRBJ2-3|few|TRBV19
CASSIGTLGMDTQYF
TGTGCCAGTAGTATTGGGACTTTGGGGATGGATACGCAGTATTTT
>-|TRBJ2-7|-|TRBV20-1
CSLTYEQYF
TGCAGTCTTACGTACGAGCAGTACTTC
>-|TRBJ2-5|-|TRBV7-9
CASSLAWQETQYF
TGTGCCAGCAGCTTGGCGTGGCAAGAGACCCAGTACTTC
>-|TRBJ2-3|-|TRBV25-1
CASRAPGTDTQYF
TGTGCCAGCAGGGCCCCTGGAACAGATACGCAGTATTTT
>TRBD1|TRBJ2-7|once|TRBV7-2
CASSSSYRGYEQYF
TGTGCCAGCAGCTCTTCGTACAGGGGCTACGAGCAGTACTTC
>-|TRBJ1-2|-|TRBV7-2
CASRLSGGFSNYGYTF
TGTGCCAGCAGGCTTAGTGGAGGGTTTTCTAACTATGGCTACACCTTC
>-|TRBJ1-2|few|TRBV4-1
CASSRAGNLNNYGYTF
TGCGCCAGCAGCCGCGCGGGAAATCTGAATAACTATGGCTACACCTTC
>-|TRBJ2-5|-|TRBV7-9
CASSLSGGETQYF
TGTGCCAGCAGCTTATCCGGGGGAGAGACCCAGTACTTC
>TRBD2|TRBJ2-7|-|TRBV7-9
CASSILWEGKNEQYF
TGTGCCAGCAGCATCCTATGGGAGGGCAAGAACGAGCAGTACTTC
>-|TRBJ2-1|-|TRBV7-9
CASSLASPNEQFF
TGTGCCAGCAGCTTAGCCTCCCCCAATGAGCAGTTCTTC